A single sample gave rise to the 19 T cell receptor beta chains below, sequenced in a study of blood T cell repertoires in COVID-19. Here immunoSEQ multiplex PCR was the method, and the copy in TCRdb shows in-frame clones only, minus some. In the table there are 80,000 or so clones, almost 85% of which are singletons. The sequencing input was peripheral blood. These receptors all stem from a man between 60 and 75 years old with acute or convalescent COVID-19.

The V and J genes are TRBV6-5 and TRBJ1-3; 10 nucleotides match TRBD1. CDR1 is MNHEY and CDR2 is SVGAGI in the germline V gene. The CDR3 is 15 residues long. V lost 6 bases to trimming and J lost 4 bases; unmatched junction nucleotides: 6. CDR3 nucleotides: TGTGCCAGCAGGCTCCGGGACAGGGGAGGAAACACCATATATTTT. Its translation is CASRLRDRGGNTIYF.

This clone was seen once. Written as DNA, the CDR3 is TGTGCGACAGGGGGCACTACTGGGGCCAACGTCCTGACTTTC. Residues: CATGGTTGANVLTF. The rearrangement uses TRBV28 and TRBJ2-6; 10 bases line up with TRBD1. Germline CDR1 and CDR2: MDHEN and SYDVKM. The CDR3 is 14 amino acids.

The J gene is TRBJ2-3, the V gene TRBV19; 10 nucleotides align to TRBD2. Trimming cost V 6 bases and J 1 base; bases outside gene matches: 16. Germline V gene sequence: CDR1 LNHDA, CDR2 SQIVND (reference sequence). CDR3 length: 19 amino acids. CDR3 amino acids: CASSPALAGEVLGTDTQYF. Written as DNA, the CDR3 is TGTGCCAGTAGCCCTGCTCTAGCGGGAGAAGTTTTAGGCACAGATACGCAGTATTTT.

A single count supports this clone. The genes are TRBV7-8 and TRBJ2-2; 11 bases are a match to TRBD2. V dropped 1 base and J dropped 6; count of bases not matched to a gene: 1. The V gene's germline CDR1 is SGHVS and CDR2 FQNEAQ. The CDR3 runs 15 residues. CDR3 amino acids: CASSLELAGAGELFF. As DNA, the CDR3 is TGTGCCAGCAGCTTAGAACTAGCGGGAGCCGGGGAGCTGTTTTTT.

CDR3 DNA sequence: TGTGCCAGCAGCTTAAGGGACAGGGGGAATTCACCCCTCCACTTT. It is translated as CASSLRDRGNSPLHF. This rearrangement joins TRBV7-2 to TRBJ1-6, with TRBD1 matching 11 bases. CDR1 SGHTA and CDR2 FQGNSA come from the germline V gene. J was trimmed by 7 bases and V by 2 bases; bases with no gene match: 1. The CDR3 is 15 amino acids.

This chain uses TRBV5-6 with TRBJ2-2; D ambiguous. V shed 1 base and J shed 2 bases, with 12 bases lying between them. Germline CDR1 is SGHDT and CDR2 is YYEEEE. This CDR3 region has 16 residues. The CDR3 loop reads CASSLYLPINTGELFF. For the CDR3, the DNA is TGTGCCAGCAGCTTGTACCTCCCTATAAACACCGGGGAGCTGTTTTTT.

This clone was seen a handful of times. DNA for the CDR3: TGTGCCAGCAGCCAGGACAGGGTGAATTCACCCCTCCACTTT. This encodes CASSQDRVNSPLHF. The chain carries TRBV4-2 and TRBJ1-6; the match to TRBD1 covers 8 bases. J was trimmed by 7 bases and V by 3 bases; bases with no gene match: 2. The CDR3 spans 14 residues. Germline V lookup: CDR1 LGHNA, CDR2 YNFKEQ.

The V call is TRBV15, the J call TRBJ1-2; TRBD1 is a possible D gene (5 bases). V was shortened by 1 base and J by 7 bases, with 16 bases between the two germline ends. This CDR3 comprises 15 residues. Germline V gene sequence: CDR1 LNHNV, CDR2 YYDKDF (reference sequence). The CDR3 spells CATSRVAGPGVGYTF. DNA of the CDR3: TGTGCCACCAGCAGAGTGGCAGGGCCGGGTGTTGGCTACACCTTC.

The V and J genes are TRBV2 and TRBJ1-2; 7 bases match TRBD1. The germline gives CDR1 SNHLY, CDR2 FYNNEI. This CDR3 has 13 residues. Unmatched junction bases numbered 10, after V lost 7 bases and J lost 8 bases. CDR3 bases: TGTGCCAGCAAGGGTGGACAGGTGGGAGGCTACACCTTC. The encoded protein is CASKGGQVGGYTF.

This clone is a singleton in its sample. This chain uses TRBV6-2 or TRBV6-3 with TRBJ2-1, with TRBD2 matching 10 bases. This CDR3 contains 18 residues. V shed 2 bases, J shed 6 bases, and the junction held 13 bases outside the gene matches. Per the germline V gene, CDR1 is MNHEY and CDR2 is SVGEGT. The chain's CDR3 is CASSYRAGGPGIGNEQFF. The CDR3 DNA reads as TGTGCCAGCAGTTACCGAGCGGGAGGGCCAGGTATCGGCAATGAGCAGTTCTTC.

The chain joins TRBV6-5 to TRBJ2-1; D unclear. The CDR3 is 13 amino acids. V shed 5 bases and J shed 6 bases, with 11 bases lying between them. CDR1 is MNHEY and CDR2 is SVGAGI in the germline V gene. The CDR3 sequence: CASSPTHTNEQFF. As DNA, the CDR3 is TGTGCCAGCAGTCCCACCCACACCAATGAGCAGTTCTTC.

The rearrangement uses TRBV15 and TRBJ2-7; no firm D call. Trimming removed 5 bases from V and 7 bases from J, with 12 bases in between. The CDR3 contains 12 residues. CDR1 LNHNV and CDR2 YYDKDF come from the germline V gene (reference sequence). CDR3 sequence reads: CATSANLQEQYF. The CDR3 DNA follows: TGTGCCACCAGCGCGAACCTCCAAGAGCAGTACTTC.

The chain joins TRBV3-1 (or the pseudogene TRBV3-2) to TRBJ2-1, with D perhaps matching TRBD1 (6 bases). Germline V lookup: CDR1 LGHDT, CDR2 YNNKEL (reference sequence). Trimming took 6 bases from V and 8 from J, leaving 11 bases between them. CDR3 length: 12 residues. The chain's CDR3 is CASRVGGHEQFF. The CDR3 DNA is TGTGCCAGCAGGGTAGGGGGACATGAGCAGTTCTTC.

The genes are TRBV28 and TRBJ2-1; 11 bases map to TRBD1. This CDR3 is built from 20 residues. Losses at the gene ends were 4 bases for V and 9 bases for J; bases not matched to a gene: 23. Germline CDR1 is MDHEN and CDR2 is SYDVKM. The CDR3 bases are TGTGCCAGCAGTTCCTTCCACCGGGACAGGGGGATTCCCCGGCGGGGTGAGCAGTTCTTC. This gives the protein CASSSFHRDRGIPRRGEQFF.

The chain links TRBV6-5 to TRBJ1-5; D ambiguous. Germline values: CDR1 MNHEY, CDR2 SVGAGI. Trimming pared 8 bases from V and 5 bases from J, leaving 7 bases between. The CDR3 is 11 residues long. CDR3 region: CASSRDQPQHF. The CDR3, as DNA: TGTGCCAGCTCCCGGGATCAGCCCCAGCATTTT.

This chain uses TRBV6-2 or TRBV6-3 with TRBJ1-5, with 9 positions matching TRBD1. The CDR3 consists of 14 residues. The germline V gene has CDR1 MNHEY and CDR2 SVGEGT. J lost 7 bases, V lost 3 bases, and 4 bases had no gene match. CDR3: CASSYPTGGQPQHF. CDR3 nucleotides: TGTGCCAGCAGTTATCCTACAGGGGGCCAGCCCCAGCATTTT.

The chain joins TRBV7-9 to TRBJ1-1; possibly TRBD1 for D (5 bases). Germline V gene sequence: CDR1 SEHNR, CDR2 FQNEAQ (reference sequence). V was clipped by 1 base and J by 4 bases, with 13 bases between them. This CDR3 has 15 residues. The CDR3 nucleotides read TGTGCCAGCAGCTTAGGAAGGGGAGGTGGCACTGAAGCTTTCTTT. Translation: CASSLGRGGGTEAFF.

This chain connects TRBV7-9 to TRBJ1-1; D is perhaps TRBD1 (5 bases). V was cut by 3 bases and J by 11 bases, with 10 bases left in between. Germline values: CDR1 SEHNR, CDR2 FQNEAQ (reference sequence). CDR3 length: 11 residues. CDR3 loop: CASSFLGAAFF. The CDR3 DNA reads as TGTGCCAGCAGCTTTTTAGGGGCGGCTTTCTTT.

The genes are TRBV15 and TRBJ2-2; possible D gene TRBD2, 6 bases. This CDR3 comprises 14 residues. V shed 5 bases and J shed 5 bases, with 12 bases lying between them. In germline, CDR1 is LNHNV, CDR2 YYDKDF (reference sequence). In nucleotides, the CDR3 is TGTGCCACCAGCGGCGCAGGGAGGACCGGGGAGCTGTTTTTT. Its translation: CATSGAGRTGELFF.